Listed here are 7 T cell receptor beta chains from one sample, sequenced in a study of blood T cell repertoires in COVID-19. Clones were read by immunoSEQ multiplex PCR, and TCRdb kept only the in-frame ones, dropping some. The sample includes about 210,000 clones, roughly four fifths seen only once; the top ten take over 9.5%. What was sequenced was peripheral blood. These receptors were taken from a woman aged 40 to 50 with acute or convalescent COVID-19.

This clone was found once. This chain connects TRBV20-1 to TRBJ1-2; D unresolved. CDR1 is DFQATT, CDR2 SNEGSKA, per germline (reference sequence). Trimming took 0 bases from V and 14 from J, leaving 10 bases between them. The CDR3 runs to 10 residues. CDR3 sequence (DNA): TGCAGTGCTAGAGATGGGCCGGATACCTTC. Its protein product is CSARDGPDTF.

The chain employs TRBV29-1 and TRBJ2-5; TRBD2 matches 9 bases. The V and J ends lost 3 bases and 2 bases, in that order; junction bases with no gene match: 19. Germline CDR1 SQVTM, CDR2 ANQGSEA. This CDR3 comprises 19 residues. The CDR3 DNA sequence: TGCAGCGTTGACAAGGGATGGGGACTGAACGCGGGAGGGCAAGAGACCCAGTACTTC. As protein: CSVDKGWGLNAGGQETQYF.

This rearrangement joins TRBV5-1 to TRBJ2-3; 7 bases align to TRBD1. This CDR3 has 16 amino acids. J was trimmed by 11 bases and V by 0 bases; bases with no gene match: 15. Germline V gene lookup returns CDR1 SGHRS and CDR2 YFSETQ. CDR3 loop: CASSLEHQESPGGQYF. DNA for the CDR3: TGCGCCAGCAGCTTGGAGCACCAGGAATCTCCAGGGGGGCAGTATTTT.

This clone has just one count. This chain uses TRBV12-3 or TRBV12-4 with TRBJ1-1; D is possibly TRBD1 (5 bases). Trimming took 5 bases from V and 9 from J, leaving 16 bases between them. The CDR3 length is 13 residues. This CDR3 is CASSPLLRGKAFF. The CDR3 bases are TGTGCCAGCAGTCCCCTGCTGCGGGGGAAAGCTTTCTTT.

The rearrangement uses TRBV7-2 and TRBJ1-2, with 7 nucleotides matching TRBD1. V lost 1 base, J lost 2 bases, and 4 bases stayed unmatched. Germline V CDR1 and CDR2: SGHTA, FQGNSA. The CDR3 is 15 amino acids. The CDR3 DNA reads TGTGCCAGCAGCTTAGGAAACAGGGGAAACTATGGCTACACCTTC. Residues: CASSLGNRGNYGYTF.

The V and J genes are TRBV5-6 and TRBJ1-2; TRBD1 is a possible D gene (6 bases). The CDR3 is made up of 13 amino acids. V shed 5 bases and J shed 8 bases, with 16 bases lying between them. The germline gives CDR1 SGHDT, CDR2 YYEEEE. Written as DNA, the CDR3 is TGTGCCAGCAGGGTGAACAGGGCCAGCGGCTACACCTTC. Its translation: CASRVNRASGYTF.

The chain joins TRBV10-2 to TRBJ2-1, with TRBD2 matching 8 bases. Germline V CDR1 and CDR2: WSHSY, SAAADI. The CDR3 runs to 15 residues. J was trimmed by 2 bases and V by 6 bases; bases with no gene match: 6. The DNA for the CDR3 is TGCGCCAGCAGGTTTACTAGCGGCCCCTACAATGAGCAGTTCTTC. Translated, it gives CASRFTSGPYNEQFF.